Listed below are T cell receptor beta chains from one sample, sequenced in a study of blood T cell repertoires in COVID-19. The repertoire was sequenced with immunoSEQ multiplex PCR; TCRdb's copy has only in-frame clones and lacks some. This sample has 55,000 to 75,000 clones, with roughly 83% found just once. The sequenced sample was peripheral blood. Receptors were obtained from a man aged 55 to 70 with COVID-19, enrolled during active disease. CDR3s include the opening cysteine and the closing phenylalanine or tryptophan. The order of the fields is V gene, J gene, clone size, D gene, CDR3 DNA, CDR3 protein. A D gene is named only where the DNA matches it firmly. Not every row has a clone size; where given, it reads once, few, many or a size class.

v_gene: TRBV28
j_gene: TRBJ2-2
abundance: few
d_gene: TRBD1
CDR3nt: TGTGCCAGCAGTTTGCCGGGACAGGGGGTCGGGGGGGGCCGGTGGGAGCTGTTTTTT
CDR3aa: CASSLPGQGVGGGRWELFF

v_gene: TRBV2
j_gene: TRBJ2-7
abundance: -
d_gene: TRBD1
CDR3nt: TGTGCCAGCAGTGAACTCGGACAGGCCACCGAGCAGTACTTC
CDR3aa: CASSELGQATEQYF

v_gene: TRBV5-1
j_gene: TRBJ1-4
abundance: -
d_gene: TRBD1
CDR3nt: TGCGCCAGCAGCTTGGAGGGGGACAGTAATGAAAAACTGTTTTTT
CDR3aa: CASSLEGDSNEKLFF

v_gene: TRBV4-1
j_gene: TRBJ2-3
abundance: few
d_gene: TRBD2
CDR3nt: TGCGCCAGCAGCCGACTAGCGGGCACAGATACGCAGTATTTT
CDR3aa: CASSRLAGTDTQYF

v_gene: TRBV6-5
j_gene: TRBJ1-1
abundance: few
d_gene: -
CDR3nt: TGTGCCAGCAGTTACTCGTCCCTACGCGACACTGAAGCTTTCTTT
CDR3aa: CASSYSSLRDTEAFF

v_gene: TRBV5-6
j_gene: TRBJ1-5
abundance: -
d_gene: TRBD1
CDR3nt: TGTGCCAGCAGCCCCGGGACAGAGGGTCAGCCCCAGCATTTT
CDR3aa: CASSPGTEGQPQHF

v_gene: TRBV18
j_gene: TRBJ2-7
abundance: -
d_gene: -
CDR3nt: TGTGCCAGCTCACCGTCGTCCGTGGGGGCTTACGAGCAGTACTTC
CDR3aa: CASSPSSVGAYEQYF

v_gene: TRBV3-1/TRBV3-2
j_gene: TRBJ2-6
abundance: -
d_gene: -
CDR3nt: TGTGCCAGCAGCCAAGAATTGAGAGAGATCCGCTCTGGGGCCAACGTCCTGACTTTC
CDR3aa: CASSQELREIRSGANVLTF

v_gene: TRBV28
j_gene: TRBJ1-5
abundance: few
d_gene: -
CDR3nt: TGTGCCAGCAGTCATTCAGGGAACATTAAGTCTAGCAATCAGCCCCAGCATTTT
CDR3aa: CASSHSGNIKSSNQPQHF

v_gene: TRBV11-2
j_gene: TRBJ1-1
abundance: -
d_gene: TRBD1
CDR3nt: TGTGCCAGCAGCTCGAGCCCCGGGACAGGGTTGATCTTT
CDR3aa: CASSSSPGTGLIF

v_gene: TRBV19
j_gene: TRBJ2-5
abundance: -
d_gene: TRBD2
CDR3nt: TGTGCCAGTAGCAGTGACCCGGGACTAGCGGAGACCCAGTACTTC
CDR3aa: CASSSDPGLAETQYF

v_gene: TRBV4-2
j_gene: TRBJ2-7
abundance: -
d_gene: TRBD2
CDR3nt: TGTGCCAGCAGCCAAGAGTCTAGCGGGGTGGTCTACGAGCAGTACTTC
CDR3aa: CASSQESSGVVYEQYF